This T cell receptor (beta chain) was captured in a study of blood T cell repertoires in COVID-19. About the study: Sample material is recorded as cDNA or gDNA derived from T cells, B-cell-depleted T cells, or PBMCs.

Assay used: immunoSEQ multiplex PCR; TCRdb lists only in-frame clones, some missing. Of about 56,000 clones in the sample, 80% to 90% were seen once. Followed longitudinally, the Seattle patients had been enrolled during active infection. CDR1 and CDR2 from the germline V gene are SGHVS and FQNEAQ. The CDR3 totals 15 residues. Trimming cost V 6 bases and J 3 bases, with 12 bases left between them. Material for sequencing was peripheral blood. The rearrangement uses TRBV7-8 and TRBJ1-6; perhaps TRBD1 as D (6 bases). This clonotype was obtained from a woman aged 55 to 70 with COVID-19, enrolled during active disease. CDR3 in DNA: TGTGCCAGCAGTGACAGGTTCCTCTATAATTCACCCCTCCACTTT. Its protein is CASSDRFLYNSPLHF.